The TCR beta chain under discussion was sequenced for a study of Ad26.COV2.S vaccination and SARS-CoV-2 variants. For the study at large: In the study, Ad26.COV2.S was injected intramuscularly once, or twice 56 days apart. General study findings and limits: Vaccinees reportedly had broad spike-specific CD8+ and CD4+ T cell responses. The study found similar non-spike TCR breadth in vaccine and placebo recipients.

Treatment: over 15 received Ad26.COV2.S at low or high dose, single or two shots; several received placebo; per-sample allocation not given. It was on day 63 after the first vaccine or placebo injection that samples were taken. Aged 18-55 years, donor was enrolled in Boston in about 2020. The CDR3 extends over 15 amino acids. The V end was cut by 6 bases, the J end by 3 bases, with 18 bases between. Germline V gene lookup returns CDR1 MNHNY and CDR2 SVGAGI (reference sequence). Remarks on this clone: Its antigen is not identified.

The table came from immunoSEQ multiplex PCR; TCRdb's copy has only in-frame clones and leaves some out. The table has around 300,000 clones, less than 90% seen once. This specimen was peripheral blood, taken in a trial of Ad26.COV2.S vaccine versus placebo. The V and J genes are TRBV6-6 and TRBJ2-7; D not resolved. This sequence was found in a person aged 18-65 years who received the Ad26.COV2.S COVID-19 vaccine or a placebo. The CDR3 DNA sequence: TGTGCCAGCAGCCGAAATCTAGAGGTCCTCTACGAGCAGTACTTC. Translated: CASSRNLEVLYEQYF.